This paragraph reports one T cell receptor (beta chain). Its antigen is not identified. The sample originates from a study of OX40 agonist ivuxolimab in advanced cancers. Across the study: Patients were dosed intravenously with ivuxolimab at 0.01 to 10 mg/kg every 2 weeks. Those enrolled were roughly 85% male, with a mean age of roughly 60 years and ages from 23 to 79. Earlier treatment with anti-PD-1, anti-PD-L1 or anti-CTLA-4 was permitted, and about 40% had received some. The study, taken as a whole, reports: The study found among the lowest clonal expansion in partial responders at 0.1-3.0 mg/kg.

Profiling relied on immunoSEQ multiplex PCR, and the TCRdb table lists in-frame clones only, not all of them. The sample holds about 73,000 clones, 85% to 90% seen once. Germline CDR1 and CDR2: MGHDK and SYGVNS. Trimming shortened V by 0 bases and J by 13 bases, and 15 bases separated the two germline ends. The CDR3 extends over 13 amino acids. This sequence originates from an adult with an advanced solid tumor such as melanoma, head and neck, liver or kidney cancer. J is TRBJ2-5 and V is TRBV25-1, with D possibly matching TRBD2 (6 bases). Material: CD4+ or CD8+ T cells sorted from blood, obtained in a trial of the OX40 agonist ivuxolimab. This chain's CDR3 is CASSEYRWGGLYF. The CDR3 DNA sequence: TGTGCCAGCAGTGAATACCGTTGGGGAGGTCTGTACTTC.